Here is one T cell receptor (beta chain) with its context. The PCR employed 60 Vbeta primers together with 13 Jbeta primers. The protocol was immunoSEQ multiplex PCR, while the TCRdb copy is restricted to in-frame clones and leaves out a portion. Of 130,000 to 150,000 clones listed, around 79% are singletons. The V segment lost 1 base and the J segment 0 bases; nucleotides outside the gene matches: 11. Germline CDR1 and CDR2: MGHRA and YSYEKL. This CDR3 is 18 amino acids long. The source of the sample is a study of cytomegalovirus exposure and HLA in healthy donors. This chain joins TRBV4-1 and TRBJ1-2, with 7 bases matching TRBD1. The sequenced sample consisted of PBMCs. The receptor's source is a woman aged 35 to 49 in good health and CMV-seropositive. The CDR3 nucleotides read TGCGCCAGCAGCCAAGGATTAGGGACAGAACTAGCTAACTATGGCTACACCTTC. Its translation: CASSQGLGTELANYGYTF.